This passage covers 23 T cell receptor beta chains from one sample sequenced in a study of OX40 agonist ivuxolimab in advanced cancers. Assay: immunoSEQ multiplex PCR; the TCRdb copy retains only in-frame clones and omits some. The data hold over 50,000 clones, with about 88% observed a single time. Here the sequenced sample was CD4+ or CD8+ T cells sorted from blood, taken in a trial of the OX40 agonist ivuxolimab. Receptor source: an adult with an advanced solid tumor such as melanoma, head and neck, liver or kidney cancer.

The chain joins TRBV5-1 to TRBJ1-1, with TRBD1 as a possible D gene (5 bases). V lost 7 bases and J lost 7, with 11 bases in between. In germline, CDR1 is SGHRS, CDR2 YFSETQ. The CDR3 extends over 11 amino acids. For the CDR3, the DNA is TGCGCCAGCCAAGACGGACATGAAGCTTTCTTT. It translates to CASQDGHEAFF.

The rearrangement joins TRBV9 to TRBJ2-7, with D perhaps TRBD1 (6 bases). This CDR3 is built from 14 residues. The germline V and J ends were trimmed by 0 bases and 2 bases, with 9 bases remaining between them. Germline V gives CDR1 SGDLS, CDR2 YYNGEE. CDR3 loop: CASSVAGQTYEQYF. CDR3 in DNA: TGTGCCAGCAGCGTAGCAGGACAGACCTACGAGCAGTACTTC.

In DNA, the CDR3 is TGTGCCAGCAGCTTAAAATCCGGAAATCACTCCTACAATGAGCAGTTCTTC. Its protein is CASSLKSGNHSYNEQFF. This rearrangement joins TRBV7-3 to TRBJ2-1, with D unclear. The CDR3 is 17 residues long. Trimming took 1 base from V and 0 from J, leaving 13 bases between them. CDR1 is SGHTA, CDR2 FQGTGA, per germline.

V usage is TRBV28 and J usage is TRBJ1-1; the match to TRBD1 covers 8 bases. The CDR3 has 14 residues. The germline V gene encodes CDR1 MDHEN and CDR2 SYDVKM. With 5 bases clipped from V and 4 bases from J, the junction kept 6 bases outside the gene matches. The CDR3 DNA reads TGTGCCAGCAGTCCCGACAGGGGAGGCACTGAAGCTTTCTTT. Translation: CASSPDRGGTEAFF. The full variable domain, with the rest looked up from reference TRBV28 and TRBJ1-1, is DVKVTQSSRYLVKRTGEKVFLECVQDMDHENMFWYRQDPGLGLRLIYFSYDVKMKEKGDIPEGYSVSREKKERFSLILESASTNQTSMYLCASSPDRGGTEAFFGQGTRLTVV.

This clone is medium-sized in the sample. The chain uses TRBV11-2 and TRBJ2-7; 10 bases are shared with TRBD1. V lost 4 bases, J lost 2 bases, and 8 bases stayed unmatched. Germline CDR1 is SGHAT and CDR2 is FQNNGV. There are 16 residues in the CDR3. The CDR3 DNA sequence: TGTGCCAGCAGCTCGACAGGGGGCCTACTCCCCTACGAGCAGTACTTC. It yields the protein CASSSTGGLLPYEQYF. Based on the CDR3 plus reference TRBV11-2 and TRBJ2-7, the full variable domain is EAGVAQSPRYKIIEKRQSVAFWCNPISGHATLYWYQQILGQGPKLLIQFQNNGVVDDSQLPKDRFSAERLKGVDSTLKIQPAKLEDSAVYLCASSSTGGLLPYEQYFGPGTRLTVT.

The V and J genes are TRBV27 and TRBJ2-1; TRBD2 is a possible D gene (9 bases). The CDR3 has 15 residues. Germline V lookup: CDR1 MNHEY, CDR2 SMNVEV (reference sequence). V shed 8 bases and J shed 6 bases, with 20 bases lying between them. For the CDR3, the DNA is TGTGCCAGCGGACAGGGACTAGCTCTAGGCAATGAGCAGTTCTTC. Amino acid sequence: CASGQGLALGNEQFF.

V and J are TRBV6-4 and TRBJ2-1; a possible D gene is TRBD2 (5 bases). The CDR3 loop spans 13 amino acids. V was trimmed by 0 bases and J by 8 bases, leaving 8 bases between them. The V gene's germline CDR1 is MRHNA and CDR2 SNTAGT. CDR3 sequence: CASSDSIGDEQFF. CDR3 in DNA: TGTGCCAGCAGTGACTCGATCGGGGATGAGCAGTTCTTC.

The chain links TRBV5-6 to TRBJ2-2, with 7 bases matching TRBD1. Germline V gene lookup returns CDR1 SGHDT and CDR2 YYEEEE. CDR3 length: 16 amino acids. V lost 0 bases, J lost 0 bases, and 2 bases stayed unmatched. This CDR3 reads CASSLEGAANTGELFF. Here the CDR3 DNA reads TGTGCCAGCAGCTTGGAGGGGGCCGCGAACACCGGGGAGCTGTTTTTT.

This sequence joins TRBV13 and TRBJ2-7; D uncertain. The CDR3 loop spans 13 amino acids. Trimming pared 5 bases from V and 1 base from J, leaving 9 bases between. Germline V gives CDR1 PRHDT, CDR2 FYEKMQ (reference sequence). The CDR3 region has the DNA TGTGCCAGCAGCCCAGGCCCTTCCTACGAGCAGTACTTC. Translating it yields CASSPGPSYEQYF.

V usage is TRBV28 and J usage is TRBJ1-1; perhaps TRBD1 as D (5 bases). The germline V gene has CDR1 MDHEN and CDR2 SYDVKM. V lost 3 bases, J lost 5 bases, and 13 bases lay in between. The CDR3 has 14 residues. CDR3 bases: TGTGCCAGCAGTTTCAACTGGGGGGGGACTGAAGCTTTCTTT. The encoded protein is CASSFNWGGTEAFF. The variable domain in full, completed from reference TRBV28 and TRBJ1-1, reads DVKVTQSSRYLVKRTGEKVFLECVQDMDHENMFWYRQDPGLGLRLIYFSYDVKMKEKGDIPEGYSVSREKKERFSLILESASTNQTSMYLCASSFNWGGTEAFFGQGTRLTVV.

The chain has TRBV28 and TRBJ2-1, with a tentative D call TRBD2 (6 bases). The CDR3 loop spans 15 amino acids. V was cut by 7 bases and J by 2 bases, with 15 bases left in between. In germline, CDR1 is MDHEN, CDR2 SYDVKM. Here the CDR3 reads CASTITGDTYNEQFF. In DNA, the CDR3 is TGTGCCAGCACCATTACGGGAGACACCTACAATGAGCAGTTCTTC.

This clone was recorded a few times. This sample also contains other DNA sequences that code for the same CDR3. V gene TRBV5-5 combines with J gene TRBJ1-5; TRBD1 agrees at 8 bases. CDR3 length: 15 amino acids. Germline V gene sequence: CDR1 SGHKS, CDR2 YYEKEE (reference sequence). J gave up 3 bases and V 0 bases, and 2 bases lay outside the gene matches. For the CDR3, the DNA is TGTGCCAGCAGCTTGGGACAGGGGATCAATCAGCCCCAGCATTTT. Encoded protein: CASSLGQGINQPQHF.

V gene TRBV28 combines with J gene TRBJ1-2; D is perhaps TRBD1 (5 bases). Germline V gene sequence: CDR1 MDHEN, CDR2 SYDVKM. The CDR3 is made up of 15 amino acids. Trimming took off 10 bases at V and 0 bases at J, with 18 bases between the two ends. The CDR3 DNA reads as TGTGCCACCTCCCGGGTTGACAGACCTAACTATGGCTACACCTTC. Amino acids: CATSRVDRPNYGYTF.

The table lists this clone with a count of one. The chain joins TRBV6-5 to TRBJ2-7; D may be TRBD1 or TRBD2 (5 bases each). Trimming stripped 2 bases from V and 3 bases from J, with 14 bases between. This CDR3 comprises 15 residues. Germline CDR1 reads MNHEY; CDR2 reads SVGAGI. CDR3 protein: CASSYTTVGDYEQYF. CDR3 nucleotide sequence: TGTGCCAGCAGTTACACGACAGTCGGGGACTACGAGCAGTACTTC.

CDR3 nucleotides: TGTGCCAGCAGCCCATCGGGGTCTTATGAGCCCCAGCATTTT. Amino acids: CASSPSGSYEPQHF. The J gene is TRBJ1-5, the V gene TRBV7-9; D call uncertain. Trimming stripped 5 bases from V and 8 bases from J, with 16 bases between. This CDR3 is built from 14 residues. Germline V CDR1 and CDR2: SEHNR, FQNEAQ (reference sequence).

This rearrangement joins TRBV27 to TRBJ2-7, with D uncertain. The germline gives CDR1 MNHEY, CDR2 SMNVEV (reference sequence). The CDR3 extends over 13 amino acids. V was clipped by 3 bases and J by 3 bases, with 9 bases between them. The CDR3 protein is CASSFARNYEQYF. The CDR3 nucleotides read TGTGCCAGCAGTTTTGCACGGAACTACGAGCAGTACTTC.

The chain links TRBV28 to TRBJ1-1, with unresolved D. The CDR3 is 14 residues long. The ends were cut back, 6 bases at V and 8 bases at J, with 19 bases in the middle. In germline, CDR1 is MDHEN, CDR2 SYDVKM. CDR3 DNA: TGTGCCAGCAGCCTTTCCACGGGAAGGCCGGAAGCTTTCTTT. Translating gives CASSLSTGRPEAFF.

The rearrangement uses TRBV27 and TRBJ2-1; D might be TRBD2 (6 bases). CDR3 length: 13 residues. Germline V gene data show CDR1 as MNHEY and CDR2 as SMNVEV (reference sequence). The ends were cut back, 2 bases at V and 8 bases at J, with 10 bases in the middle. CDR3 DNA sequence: TGTGCCAGCAGTTTAGGACTAATGGATGAGCAGTTCTTC. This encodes CASSLGLMDEQFF.

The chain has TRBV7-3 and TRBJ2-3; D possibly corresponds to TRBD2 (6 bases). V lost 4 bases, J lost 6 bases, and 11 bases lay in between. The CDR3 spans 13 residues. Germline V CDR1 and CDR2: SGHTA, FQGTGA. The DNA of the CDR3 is TGTGCCAGCAGCTCCGGAGGGTCGGATACGCAGTATTTT. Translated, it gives CASSSGGSDTQYF.

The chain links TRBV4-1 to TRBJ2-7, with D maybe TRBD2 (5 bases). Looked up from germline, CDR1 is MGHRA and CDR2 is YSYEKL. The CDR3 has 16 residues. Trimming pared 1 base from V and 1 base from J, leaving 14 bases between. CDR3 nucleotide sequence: TGCGCCAGCAGCCAAGGGGTAGGACTGGCTTCCTACGAGCAGTACTTC. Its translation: CASSQGVGLASYEQYF.

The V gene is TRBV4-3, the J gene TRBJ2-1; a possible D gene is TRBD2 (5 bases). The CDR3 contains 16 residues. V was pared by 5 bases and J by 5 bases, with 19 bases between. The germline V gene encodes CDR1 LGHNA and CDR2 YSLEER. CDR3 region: CASSDTLASFDNEQFF. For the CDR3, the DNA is TGCGCCAGCAGCGATACCCTAGCTTCCTTCGACAATGAGCAGTTCTTC.

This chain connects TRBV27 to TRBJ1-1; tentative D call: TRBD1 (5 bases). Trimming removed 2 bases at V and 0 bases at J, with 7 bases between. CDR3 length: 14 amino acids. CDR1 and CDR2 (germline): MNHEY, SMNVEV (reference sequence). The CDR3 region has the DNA TGTGCCAGCAGTTTACGGGGGATGAACACTGAAGCTTTCTTT. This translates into CASSLRGMNTEAFF.

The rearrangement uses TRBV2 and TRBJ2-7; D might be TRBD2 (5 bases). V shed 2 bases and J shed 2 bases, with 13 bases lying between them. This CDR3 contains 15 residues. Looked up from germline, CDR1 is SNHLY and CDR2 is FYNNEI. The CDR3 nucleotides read TGTGCCAGCAGTGAAAGCGGCAGCAGGACCTACGAGCAGTACTTC. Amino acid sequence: CASSESGSRTYEQYF.